This T cell receptor beta chain was observed in a study of cytomegalovirus exposure and HLA in healthy donors. Whole-study results and caveats: The sole available immune exposure information was CMV serostatus. With later analysis, a missense DCLRE1C variant became linked to TCR beta V- and J-gene trimming. 87-base-pair reads could not separate some V segments, including TRBV6-2 and TRBV6-3.

Donors were ostensibly healthy at sampling, although undocumented immune exposures were probable. This CDR3 is 23 amino acids long. The junction had 20 bases not matched to a gene; V was cut back by 1 base and J by 2 bases. Germline assignment: CDR1 KGHSH and CDR2 LQKENI. The PCR was carried out with 60 Vbeta primers and 13 Jbeta primers. Profiling relied on immunoSEQ multiplex PCR, and the TCRdb table lists in-frame clones only, not all of them. The data show 100,000 to 150,000 clones, about 81% seen once. Comment on this clone: What it recognizes is unknown.

The J gene is TRBJ2-3, the V gene TRBV18; 14 nucleotides line up with TRBD2. The clonotype was recovered from a woman aged 30 to 39 in good health and CMV-seronegative. Material for sequencing was PBMCs. CDR3 coding DNA: TGTGCCAGCTCACCACGACGGAAATCAGGGACTAGCGGGAGAAGGGGCGCCACAGATACGCAGTATTTT. Its protein is CASSPRRKSGTSGRRGATDTQYF.